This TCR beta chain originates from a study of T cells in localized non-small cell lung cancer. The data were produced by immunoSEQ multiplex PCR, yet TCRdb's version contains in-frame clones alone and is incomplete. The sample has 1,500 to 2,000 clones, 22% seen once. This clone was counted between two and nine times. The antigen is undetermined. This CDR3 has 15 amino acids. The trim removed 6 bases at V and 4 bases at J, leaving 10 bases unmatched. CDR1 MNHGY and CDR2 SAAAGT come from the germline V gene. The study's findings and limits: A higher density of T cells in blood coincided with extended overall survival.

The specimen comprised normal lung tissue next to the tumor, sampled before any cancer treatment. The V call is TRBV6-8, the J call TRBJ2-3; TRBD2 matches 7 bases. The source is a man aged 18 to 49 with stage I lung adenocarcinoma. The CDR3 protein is CASSPGLVPSDTQYF. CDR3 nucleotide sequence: TGTGCCAGCAGCCCAGGACTAGTTCCCTCAGATACGCAGTATTTT.